This T cell receptor beta chain was observed in a study of blood T cell repertoires in COVID-19. Overall study context: The cDNA or gDNA used as material had been derived from T cells, B-cell-depleted T cells, or PBMCs.

In the original analysis: How many nucleated cells were present was estimated from reference gene primer amplification. Some clones are missing from TCRdb's copy, which holds only in-frame ones; the method was immunoSEQ multiplex PCR. The D gene and trimming were derived from the DNA, and the V and J assignments and clone size from that table. The table lists approximately 240,000 clones, 85% to 95% of them singletons. Germline V gives CDR1 GTSNPN, CDR2 SVGIG (reference sequence). The CDR3 loop spans 14 amino acids. Trimming removed 4 bases from V and 0 bases from J, with 7 bases in between. Seattle's cohort entered during active infection and was followed longitudinally.

J is TRBJ1-6 and V is TRBV30; D remains unclear. Material: peripheral blood. The source of this sequence is a man in his thirties or forties with COVID-19, enrolled during active disease. CDR3 DNA sequence: TGTGCCTGGACAGTCGTCTCCTATAATTCACCCCTCCACTTT. Amino acids: CAWTVVSYNSPLHF.